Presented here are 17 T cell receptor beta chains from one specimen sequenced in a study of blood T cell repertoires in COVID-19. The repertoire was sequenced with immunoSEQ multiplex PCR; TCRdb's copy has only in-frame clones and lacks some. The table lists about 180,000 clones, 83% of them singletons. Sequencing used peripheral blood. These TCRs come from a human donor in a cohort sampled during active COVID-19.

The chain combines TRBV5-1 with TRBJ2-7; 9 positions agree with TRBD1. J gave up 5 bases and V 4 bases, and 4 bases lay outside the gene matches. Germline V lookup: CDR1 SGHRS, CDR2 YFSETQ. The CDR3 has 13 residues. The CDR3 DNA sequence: TGCGCCAGCAGCCAGGGACAGGGTCACGAGCAGTACTTC. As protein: CASSQGQGHEQYF.

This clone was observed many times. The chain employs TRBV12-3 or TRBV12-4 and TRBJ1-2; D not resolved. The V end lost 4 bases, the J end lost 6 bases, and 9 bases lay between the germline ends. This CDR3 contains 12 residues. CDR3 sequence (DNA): TGTGCCAGCAGTTGGGCGAACGATGGCTACACCTTC. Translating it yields CASSWANDGYTF.

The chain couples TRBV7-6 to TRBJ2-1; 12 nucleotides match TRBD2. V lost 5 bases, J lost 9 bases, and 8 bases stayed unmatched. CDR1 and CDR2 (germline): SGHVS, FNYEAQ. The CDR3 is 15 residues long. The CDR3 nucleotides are TGTGCCAGCAGCACTCCGACTAGCGGGAGAGGTGAGCAGTTCTTC. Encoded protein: CASSTPTSGRGEQFF.

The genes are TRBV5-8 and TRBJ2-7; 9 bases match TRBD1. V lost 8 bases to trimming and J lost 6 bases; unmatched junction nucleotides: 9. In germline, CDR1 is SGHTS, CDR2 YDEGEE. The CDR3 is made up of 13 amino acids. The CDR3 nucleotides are TGTGCCAGTCACCGGGACAGGGTGGGCGAGCAGTACTTC. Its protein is CASHRDRVGEQYF.

CDR3 sequence reads: CASSYRTVGSGGSGNEQYF. CDR3 DNA: TGTGCCAGCAGCTACCGGACGGTGGGTAGCGGGGGTTCTGGGAACGAGCAGTACTTC. V is TRBV7-2 and J is TRBJ2-7; 9 nucleotides agree with TRBD2. Germline V CDR1 and CDR2: SGHTA, FQGNSA. The CDR3 runs 19 residues. V gave up 4 bases and J gave up 5 bases; unmatched junction bases: 21.

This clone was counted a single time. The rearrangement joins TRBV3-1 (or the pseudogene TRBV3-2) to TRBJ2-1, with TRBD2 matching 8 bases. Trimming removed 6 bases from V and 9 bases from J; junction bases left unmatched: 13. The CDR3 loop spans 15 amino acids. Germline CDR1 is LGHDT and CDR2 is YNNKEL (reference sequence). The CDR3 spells CASRPSGWAGGEQFF. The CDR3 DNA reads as TGTGCCAGCAGACCTAGCGGGTGGGCTGGAGGTGAGCAGTTCTTC.

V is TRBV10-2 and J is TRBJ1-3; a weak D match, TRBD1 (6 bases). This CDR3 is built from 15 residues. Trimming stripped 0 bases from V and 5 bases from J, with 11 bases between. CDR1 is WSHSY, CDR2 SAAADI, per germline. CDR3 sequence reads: CASSESFGGRNTIYF. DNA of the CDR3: TGCGCCAGCAGTGAGTCGTTCGGGGGGCGAAACACCATATATTTT.

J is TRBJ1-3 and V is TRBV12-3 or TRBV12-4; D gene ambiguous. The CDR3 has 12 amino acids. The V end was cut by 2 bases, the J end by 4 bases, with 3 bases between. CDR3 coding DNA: TGTGCCAGCAGTTTAAGCGGAAACACCATATATTTT. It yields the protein CASSLSGNTIYF.

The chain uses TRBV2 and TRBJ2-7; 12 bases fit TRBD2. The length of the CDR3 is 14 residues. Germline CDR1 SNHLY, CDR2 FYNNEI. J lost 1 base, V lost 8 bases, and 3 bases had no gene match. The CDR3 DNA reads TGTGCCAGCGGAGGACTAGCGGGGTCCTACGAGCAGTACTTC. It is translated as CASGGLAGSYEQYF. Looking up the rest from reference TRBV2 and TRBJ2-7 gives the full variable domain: EPEVTQTPSHQVTQMGQEVILRCVPISNHLYFYWYRQILGQKVEFLVSFYNNEISEKSEIFDDQFSVERPDGSNFTLKIRSTKLEDSAMYFCASGGLAGSYEQYFGPGTRLTVT.

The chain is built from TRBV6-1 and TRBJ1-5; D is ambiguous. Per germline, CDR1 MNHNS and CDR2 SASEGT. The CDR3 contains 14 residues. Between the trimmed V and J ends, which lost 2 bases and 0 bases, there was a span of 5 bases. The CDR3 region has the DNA TGTGCCAGCAGTGAAAATCATAGCAATCAGCCCCAGCATTTT. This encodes CASSENHSNQPQHF.

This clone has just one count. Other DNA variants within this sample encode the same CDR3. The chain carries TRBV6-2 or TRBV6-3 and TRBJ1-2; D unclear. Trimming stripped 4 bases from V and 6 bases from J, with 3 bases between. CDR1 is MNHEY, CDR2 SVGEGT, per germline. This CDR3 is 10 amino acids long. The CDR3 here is CASSSDGYTF. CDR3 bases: TGTGCCAGCAGTTCAGATGGCTACACCTTC.

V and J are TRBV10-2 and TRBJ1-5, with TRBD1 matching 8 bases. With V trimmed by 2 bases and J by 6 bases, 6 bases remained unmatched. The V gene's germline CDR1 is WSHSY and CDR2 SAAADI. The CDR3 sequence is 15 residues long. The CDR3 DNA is TGCGCCAGCAGTGAGGCAGGACAGGGCGGTCAGCCCCAGCATTTT. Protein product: CASSEAGQGGQPQHF.

The CDR3 reads CASSELSGGTYYEQYF. CDR3 nucleotide sequence: TGCGCCAGCAGTGAGCTTTCCGGGGGGACCTACTACGAGCAGTACTTC. The V gene is TRBV10-1, the J gene TRBJ2-7; 7 bases line up with TRBD2. CDR3 length equals 16 residues. Looked up from germline, CDR1 is WNHNN and CDR2 is SYGVQD (reference sequence). The V and J ends lost 2 bases and 3 bases, in that order; junction bases with no gene match: 10.

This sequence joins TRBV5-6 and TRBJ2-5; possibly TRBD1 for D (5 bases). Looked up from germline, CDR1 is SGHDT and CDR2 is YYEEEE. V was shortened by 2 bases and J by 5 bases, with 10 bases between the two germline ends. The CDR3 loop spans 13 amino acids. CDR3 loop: CASSFQGRETQYF. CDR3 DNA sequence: TGTGCCAGCAGCTTTCAGGGTAGGGAGACCCAGTACTTC.

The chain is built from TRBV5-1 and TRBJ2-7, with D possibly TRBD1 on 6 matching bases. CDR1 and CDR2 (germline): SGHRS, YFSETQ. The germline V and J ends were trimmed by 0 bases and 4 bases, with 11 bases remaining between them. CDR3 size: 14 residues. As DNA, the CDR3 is TGCGCCAGCAGCTTGGACAGGGACGTTTACGAGCAGTACTTC. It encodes CASSLDRDVYEQYF.

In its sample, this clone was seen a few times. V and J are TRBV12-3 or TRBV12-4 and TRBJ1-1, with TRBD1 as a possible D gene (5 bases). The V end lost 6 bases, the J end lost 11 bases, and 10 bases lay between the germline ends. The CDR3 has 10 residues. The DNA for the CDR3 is TGTGCCAGCAGGGGGGGATACGCTTTCTTT. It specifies CASRGGYAFF.

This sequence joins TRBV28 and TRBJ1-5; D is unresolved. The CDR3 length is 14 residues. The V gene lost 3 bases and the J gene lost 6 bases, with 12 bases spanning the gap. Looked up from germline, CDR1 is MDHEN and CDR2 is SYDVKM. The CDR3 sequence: CASSFPVVSQPQHF. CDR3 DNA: TGTGCCAGCAGTTTCCCAGTGGTAAGTCAGCCCCAGCATTTT.